This TCR beta chain appears in the sequencing data of a study of cytomegalovirus exposure and HLA in healthy donors. V was cut by 7 bases and J by 5 bases, with 8 bases left in between. Germline CDR1 MDHEN, CDR2 SYDVKM. This CDR3 region has 11 residues. Both 60 Vbeta primers and 13 Jbeta primers went into the PCR. Study processing details: Counted up in a later analysis, unique TCR beta chains came to approximately 83 million, with around 10 million shared. TCRdb keeps only in-frame clones here, not all; method: immunoSEQ multiplex PCR. For V, J and clone size, that table is used; D and trimming come from the DNA. Among around 170,000 clones listed, about 81% were seen once. Concerning this clone itself: The target antigen is unknown.

Findings and limits, study-wide: In a later analysis, across HLA loci, associated TCR counts were highest for DRB1, lowest for HLA-C. When analyzed later, a missense DCLRE1C variant was found to be linked to TCR beta V- and J-gene trimming. Clonal expansion, a later analysis showed, was greater in HLA-associated TCR beta chains than in equally common others.

Source material: PBMCs. The chain employs TRBV28 and TRBJ1-1, with D possibly TRBD1 on 6 matching bases. This clonotype was sampled from a woman under 30 in good health and CMV-seronegative. The CDR3 region is CASKDRTEAFF. CDR3 in DNA: TGTGCCAGCAAAGACAGGACTGAAGCTTTCTTT.